This T cell receptor beta chain was sequenced in a study of read filtering for tumor transcriptome and immune sequencing. About the research overall: Transcriptome libraries were built from DNase-treated RNA. TCR-mapped reads were about 4.05 to 10.27 million with IR-seq versus 85 to 1273 with RNA-seq. Study-wide findings and caveats: Dropping single-read clonotypes raised IR-seq and RNA-seq shared-clonotype correlation.

Germline loops: CDR1 SGHAT, CDR2 FQNNGV. The length of the CDR3 is 13 residues. V was pared by 1 base and J by 4 bases, with 7 bases between. This library used 300 to 500 ng RNA and molecular barcoded adaptors spanning alpha/delta and beta/gamma chains. TCRdb used MiXCR to reprocess the reads, holding one entry per CDR3 protein. Of about 130,000 distinct CDR3 sequences in the sample, under 15% were seen once. With regard to this clonotype: The antigen remains unidentified.

The V gene is TRBV11-2, the J gene TRBJ1-2, with D uncertain. This receptor was taken from a donor older than 35 with multiple myeloma. Sequenced: a population of CD138-negative cells sorted from bone marrow. CDR3 loop: CASSLVEFYGYTF. CDR3 DNA: TGTGCCAGCAGCTTAGTAGAATTCTATGGCTACACCTTC.